This TCR beta chain is drawn from a study of blood T cells in healthy people across ages. Points from the study as a whole: Estimates of diversity drawn from one million T cells were considered underestimates.

Concerning this clonotype itself: Antigen specificity is unknown.

Germline V gene data show CDR1 as DFQATT and CDR2 as SNEGSKA (reference sequence). V was cut by 6 bases and J by 3 bases, with 18 bases left in between. CDR3 length equals 14 residues. Primed by a sample-barcoded 5' primer and a J-beta primer mix, a second PCR proceeded for roughly 6 to 12 cycles. From the 5' RACE reads, TCRdb called clonotypes with MiXCR, one entry per CDR3 protein. This table holds about 1.1 million distinct CDR3 sequences, approximately 38% found once. Individuals who donated were healthy Caucasians from Russia aged roughly 6 to 90. They isolated at least 7 million PBMCs from each sample.

Sequencing was performed on blood. This TCR came from a young man in good health. The chain links TRBV20-1 to TRBJ2-7, with D maybe TRBD2 (7 bases). The CDR3 loop reads CSATKGEGIYEQYF. CDR3 sequence (DNA): TGCAGTGCCACCAAGGGGGAGGGGATCTACGAGCAGTACTTC.